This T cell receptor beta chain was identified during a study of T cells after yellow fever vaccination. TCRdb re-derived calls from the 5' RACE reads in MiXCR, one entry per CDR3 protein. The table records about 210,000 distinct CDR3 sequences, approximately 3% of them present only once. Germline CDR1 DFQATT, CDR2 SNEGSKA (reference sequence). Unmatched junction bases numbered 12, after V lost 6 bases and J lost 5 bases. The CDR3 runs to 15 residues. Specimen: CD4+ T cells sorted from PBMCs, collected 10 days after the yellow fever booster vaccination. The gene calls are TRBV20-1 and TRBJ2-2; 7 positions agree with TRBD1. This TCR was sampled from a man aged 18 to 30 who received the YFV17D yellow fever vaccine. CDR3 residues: CSAPRRTGGTGELFF. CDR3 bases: TGCAGTGCCCCTAGACGGACAGGCGGGACCGGGGAGCTGTTTTTT.